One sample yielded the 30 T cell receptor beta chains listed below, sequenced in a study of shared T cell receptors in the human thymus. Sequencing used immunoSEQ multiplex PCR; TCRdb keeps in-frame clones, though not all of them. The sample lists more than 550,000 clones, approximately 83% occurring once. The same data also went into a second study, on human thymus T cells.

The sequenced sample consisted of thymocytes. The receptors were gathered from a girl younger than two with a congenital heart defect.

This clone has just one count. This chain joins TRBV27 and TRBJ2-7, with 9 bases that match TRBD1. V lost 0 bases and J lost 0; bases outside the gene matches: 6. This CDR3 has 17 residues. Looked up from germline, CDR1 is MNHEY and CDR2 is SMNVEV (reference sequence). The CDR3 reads CASSLSIGTGSSYEQYF. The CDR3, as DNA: TGTGCCAGCAGTTTATCAATAGGGACAGGGAGCTCCTACGAGCAGTACTTC.

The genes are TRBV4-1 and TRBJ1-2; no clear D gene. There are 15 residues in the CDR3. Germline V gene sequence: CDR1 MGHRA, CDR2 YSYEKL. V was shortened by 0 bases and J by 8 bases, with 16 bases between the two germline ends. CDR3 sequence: CASSQDGAPGSGYTF. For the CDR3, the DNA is TGCGCCAGCAGCCAAGATGGAGCGCCCGGATCCGGCTACACCTTC.

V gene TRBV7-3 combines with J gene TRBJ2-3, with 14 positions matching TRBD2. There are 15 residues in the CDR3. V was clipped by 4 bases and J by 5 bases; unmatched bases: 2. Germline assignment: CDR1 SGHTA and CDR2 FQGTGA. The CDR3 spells CASSWGLAGVDTQYF. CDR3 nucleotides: TGTGCCAGCAGCTGGGGACTAGCGGGGGTAGATACGCAGTATTTT. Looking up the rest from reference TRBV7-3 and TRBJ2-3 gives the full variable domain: GAGVSQTPSNKVTEKGKYVELRCDPISGHTALYWYRQSLGQGPEFLIYFQGTGAADDSGLPNDRFFAVRPEGSVSTLKIQRTERGDSAVYLCASSWGLAGVDTQYFGPGTRLTVL.

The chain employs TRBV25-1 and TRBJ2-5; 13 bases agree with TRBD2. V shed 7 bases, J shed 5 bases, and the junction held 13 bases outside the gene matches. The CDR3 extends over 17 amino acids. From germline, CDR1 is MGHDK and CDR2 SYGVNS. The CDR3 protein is CASKSSGLAGVRETQYF. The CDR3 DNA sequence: TGTGCCAGCAAGTCGAGTGGACTAGCGGGGGTTCGGGAGACCCAGTACTTC.

The CDR3 DNA sequence: TGTGCCGTAGCGGGGGCCGGGGAGACCCAGTACTTC. Its protein product is CAVAGAGETQYF. The rearrangement uses TRBV10-3 and TRBJ2-5, with 9 positions matching TRBD2. This CDR3 spans 12 amino acids. Germline V gives CDR1 ENHRY, CDR2 SYGVKD. The J segment lost 5 bases and the V segment lost 11 bases, leaving 6 bases of the junction unmatched.

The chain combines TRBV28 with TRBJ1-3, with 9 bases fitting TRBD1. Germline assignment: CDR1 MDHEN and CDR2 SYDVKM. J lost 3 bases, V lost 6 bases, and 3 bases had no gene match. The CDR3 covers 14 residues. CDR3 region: CASRQGARGNTIYF. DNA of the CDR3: TGTGCCAGCAGACAGGGGGCGCGTGGAAACACCATATATTTT.

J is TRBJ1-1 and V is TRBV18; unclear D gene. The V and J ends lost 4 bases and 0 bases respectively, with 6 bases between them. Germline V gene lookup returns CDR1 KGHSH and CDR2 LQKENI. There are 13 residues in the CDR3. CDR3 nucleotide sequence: TGTGCCAGCTCACGTCGGTTGAACACTGAAGCTTTCTTT. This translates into CASSRRLNTEAFF.

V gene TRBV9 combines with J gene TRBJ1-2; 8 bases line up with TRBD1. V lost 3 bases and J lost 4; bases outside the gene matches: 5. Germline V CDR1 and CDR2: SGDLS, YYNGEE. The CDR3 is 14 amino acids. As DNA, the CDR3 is TGTGCCAGCAGCGCAGGACAGGGCCCCTATGGCTACACCTTC. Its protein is CASSAGQGPYGYTF.

In DNA form, the CDR3 reads TGTGCCAGCAGCAACACTACAGGGTCTGGCGGCTACACCTTC. It is translated as CASSNTTGSGGYTF. V is TRBV6-8 and J is TRBJ1-2; perhaps TRBD1 as D (6 bases). Trimming stripped 6 bases from V and 8 bases from J, with 19 bases between. CDR1 is MNHGY, CDR2 SAAAGT, per germline. The CDR3 covers 14 residues.

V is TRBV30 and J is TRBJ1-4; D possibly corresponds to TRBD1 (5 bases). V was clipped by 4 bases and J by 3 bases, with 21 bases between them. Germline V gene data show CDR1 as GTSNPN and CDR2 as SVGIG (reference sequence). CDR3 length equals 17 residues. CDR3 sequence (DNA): TGTGCCTGGAACGAGATTCACCGAGGGGAGGCTAATGAAAAACTGTTTTTT. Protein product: CAWNEIHRGEANEKLFF.

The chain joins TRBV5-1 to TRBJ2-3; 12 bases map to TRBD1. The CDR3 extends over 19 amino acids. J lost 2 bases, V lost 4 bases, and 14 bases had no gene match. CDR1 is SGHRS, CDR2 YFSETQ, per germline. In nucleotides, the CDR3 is TGCGCCAGCAGCCCGATCCGGGACAGGGGGCTTCAGACCACAGATACGCAGTATTTT. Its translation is CASSPIRDRGLQTTDTQYF.

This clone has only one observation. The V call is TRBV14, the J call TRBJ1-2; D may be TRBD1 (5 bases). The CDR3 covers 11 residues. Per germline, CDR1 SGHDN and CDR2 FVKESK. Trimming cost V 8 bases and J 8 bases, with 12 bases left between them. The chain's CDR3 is CASWGLTGYTF. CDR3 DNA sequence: TGTGCCAGCTGGGGACTGACAGGCTACACCTTC.

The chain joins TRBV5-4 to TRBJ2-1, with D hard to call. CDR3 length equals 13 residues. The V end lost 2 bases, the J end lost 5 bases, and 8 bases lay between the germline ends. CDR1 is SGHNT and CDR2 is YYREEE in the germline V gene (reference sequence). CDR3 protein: CASSFREDNEQFF. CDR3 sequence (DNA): TGTGCCAGCAGCTTTAGAGAGGACAATGAGCAGTTCTTC.

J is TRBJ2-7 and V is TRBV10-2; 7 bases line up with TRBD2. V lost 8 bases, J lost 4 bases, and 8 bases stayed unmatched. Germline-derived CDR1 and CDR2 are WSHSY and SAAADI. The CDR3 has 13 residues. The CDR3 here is CASATGGEYEQYF. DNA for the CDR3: TGCGCCAGCGCCACTGGGGGGGAGTACGAGCAGTACTTC.

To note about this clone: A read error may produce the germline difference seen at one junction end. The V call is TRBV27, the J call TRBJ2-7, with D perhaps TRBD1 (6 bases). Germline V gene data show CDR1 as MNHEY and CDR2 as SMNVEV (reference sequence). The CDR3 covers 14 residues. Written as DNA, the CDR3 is TGTGTCAGCAGTCACAGGGCTGAACAGTACGAGCAGTACTTC. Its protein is CVSSHRAEQYEQYF.

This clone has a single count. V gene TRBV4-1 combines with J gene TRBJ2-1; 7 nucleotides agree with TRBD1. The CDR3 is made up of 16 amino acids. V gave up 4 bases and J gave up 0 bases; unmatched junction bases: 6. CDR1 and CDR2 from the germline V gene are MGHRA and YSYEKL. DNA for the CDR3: TGCGCCAGCAGCCTAAGCTGGGACAGCTCCTACAATGAGCAGTTCTTC. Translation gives CASSLSWDSSYNEQFF.

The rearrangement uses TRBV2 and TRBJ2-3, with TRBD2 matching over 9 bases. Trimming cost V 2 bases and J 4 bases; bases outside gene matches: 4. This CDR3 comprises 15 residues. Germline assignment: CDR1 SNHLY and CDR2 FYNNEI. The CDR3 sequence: CASSELAGFADTQYF. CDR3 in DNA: TGTGCCAGCAGTGAACTAGCGGGGTTCGCAGATACGCAGTATTTT.

The DNA of the CDR3 is TGTGCCAGCAGCCAAGATCGTCCAGGAGATACGCAGTATTTT. This encodes CASSQDRPGDTQYF. The chain is built from TRBV4-2 and TRBJ2-3; no clear D gene. V lost 0 bases and J lost 5, with 9 bases in between. The CDR3 totals 14 residues. Germline lookup yields CDR1 LGHNA and CDR2 YNFKEQ.

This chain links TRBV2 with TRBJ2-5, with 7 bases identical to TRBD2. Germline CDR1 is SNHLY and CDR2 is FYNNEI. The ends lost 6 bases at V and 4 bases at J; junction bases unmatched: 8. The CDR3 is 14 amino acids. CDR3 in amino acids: CASSPGRMGETQYF. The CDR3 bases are TGTGCCAGCAGCCCCGGGAGGATGGGAGAGACCCAGTACTTC.

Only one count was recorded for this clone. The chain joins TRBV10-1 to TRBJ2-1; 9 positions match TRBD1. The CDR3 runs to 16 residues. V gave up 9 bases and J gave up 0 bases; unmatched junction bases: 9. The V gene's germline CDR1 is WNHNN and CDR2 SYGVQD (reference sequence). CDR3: CASLPGQGYSYNEQFF. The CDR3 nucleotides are TGCGCCAGTTTACCGGGACAGGGCTACTCCTACAATGAGCAGTTCTTC.

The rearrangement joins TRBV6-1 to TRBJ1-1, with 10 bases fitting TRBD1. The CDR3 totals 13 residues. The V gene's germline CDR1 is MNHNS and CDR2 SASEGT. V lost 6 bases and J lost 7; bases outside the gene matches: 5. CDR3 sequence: CASSQTGGFEAFF. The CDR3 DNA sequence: TGTGCCAGCAGCCAGACAGGGGGCTTTGAAGCTTTCTTT.

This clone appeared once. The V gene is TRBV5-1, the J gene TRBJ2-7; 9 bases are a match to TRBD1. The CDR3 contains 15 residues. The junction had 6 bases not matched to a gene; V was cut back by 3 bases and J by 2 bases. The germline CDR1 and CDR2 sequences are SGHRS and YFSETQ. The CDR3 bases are TGCGCCAGCAGCTGGGGGACAGGGCTAACCTACGAGCAGTACTTC. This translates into CASSWGTGLTYEQYF.

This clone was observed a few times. The CDR3 protein is CASSQVGQGINYEQYF. The CDR3 DNA is TGTGCCAGCAGCCAAGTGGGACAAGGGATAAACTACGAGCAGTACTTC. The J gene is TRBJ2-7, the V gene TRBV14, with D tentatively TRBD1 (6 bases). Looked up from germline, CDR1 is SGHDN and CDR2 is FVKESK. V lost 1 base, J lost 3 bases, and 16 bases lay in between. The CDR3 loop spans 16 amino acids.

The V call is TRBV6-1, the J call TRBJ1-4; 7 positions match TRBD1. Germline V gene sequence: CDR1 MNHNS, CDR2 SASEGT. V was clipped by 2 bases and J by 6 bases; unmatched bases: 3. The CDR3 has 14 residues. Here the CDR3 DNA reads TGTGCCAGCAGTGAACGGGGGACAGATGAAAAACTGTTTTTT. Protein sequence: CASSERGTDEKLFF.

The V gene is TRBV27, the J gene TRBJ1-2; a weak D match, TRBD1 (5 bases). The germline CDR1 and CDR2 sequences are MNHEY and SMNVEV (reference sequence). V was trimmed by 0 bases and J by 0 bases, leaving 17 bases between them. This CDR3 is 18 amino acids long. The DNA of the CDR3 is TGTGCCAGCAGTTTATCGTACCGGGGGGGACCTGCTAACTATGGCTACACCTTC. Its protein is CASSLSYRGGPANYGYTF.

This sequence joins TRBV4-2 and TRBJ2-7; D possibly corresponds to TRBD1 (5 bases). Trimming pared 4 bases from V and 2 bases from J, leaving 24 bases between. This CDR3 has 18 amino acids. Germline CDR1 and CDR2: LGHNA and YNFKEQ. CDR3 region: CASSLKMLGQGVTYEQYF. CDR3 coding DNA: TGTGCCAGCAGCCTAAAAATGTTAGGGCAGGGTGTTACCTACGAGCAGTACTTC.

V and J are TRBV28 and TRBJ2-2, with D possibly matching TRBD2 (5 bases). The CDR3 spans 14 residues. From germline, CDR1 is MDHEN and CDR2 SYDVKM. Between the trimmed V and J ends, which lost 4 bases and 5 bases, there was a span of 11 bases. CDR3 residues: CASSSSSGTGELFF. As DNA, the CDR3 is TGTGCCAGCAGTTCCTCTTCGGGGACCGGGGAGCTGTTTTTT.

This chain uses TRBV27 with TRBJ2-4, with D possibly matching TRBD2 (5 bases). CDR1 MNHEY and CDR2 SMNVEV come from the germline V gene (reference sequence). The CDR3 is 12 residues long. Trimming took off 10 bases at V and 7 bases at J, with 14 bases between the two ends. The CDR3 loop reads CATSAGRNIQYF. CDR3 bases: TGTGCCACCTCCGCGGGCCGGAACATTCAGTACTTC.

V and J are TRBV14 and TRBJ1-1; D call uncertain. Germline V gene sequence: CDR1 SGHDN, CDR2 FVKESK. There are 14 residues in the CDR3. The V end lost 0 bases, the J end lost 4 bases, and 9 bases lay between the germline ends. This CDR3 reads CASSQDSSSTEAFF. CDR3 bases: TGTGCCAGCAGCCAAGATTCAAGCTCCACTGAAGCTTTCTTT.

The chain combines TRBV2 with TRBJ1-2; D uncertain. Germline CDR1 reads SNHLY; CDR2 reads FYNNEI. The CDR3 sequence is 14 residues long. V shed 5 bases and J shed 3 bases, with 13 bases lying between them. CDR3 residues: CASSFREEDYGYTF. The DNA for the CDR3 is TGTGCCAGCAGTTTCCGGGAAGAGGACTATGGCTACACCTTC.